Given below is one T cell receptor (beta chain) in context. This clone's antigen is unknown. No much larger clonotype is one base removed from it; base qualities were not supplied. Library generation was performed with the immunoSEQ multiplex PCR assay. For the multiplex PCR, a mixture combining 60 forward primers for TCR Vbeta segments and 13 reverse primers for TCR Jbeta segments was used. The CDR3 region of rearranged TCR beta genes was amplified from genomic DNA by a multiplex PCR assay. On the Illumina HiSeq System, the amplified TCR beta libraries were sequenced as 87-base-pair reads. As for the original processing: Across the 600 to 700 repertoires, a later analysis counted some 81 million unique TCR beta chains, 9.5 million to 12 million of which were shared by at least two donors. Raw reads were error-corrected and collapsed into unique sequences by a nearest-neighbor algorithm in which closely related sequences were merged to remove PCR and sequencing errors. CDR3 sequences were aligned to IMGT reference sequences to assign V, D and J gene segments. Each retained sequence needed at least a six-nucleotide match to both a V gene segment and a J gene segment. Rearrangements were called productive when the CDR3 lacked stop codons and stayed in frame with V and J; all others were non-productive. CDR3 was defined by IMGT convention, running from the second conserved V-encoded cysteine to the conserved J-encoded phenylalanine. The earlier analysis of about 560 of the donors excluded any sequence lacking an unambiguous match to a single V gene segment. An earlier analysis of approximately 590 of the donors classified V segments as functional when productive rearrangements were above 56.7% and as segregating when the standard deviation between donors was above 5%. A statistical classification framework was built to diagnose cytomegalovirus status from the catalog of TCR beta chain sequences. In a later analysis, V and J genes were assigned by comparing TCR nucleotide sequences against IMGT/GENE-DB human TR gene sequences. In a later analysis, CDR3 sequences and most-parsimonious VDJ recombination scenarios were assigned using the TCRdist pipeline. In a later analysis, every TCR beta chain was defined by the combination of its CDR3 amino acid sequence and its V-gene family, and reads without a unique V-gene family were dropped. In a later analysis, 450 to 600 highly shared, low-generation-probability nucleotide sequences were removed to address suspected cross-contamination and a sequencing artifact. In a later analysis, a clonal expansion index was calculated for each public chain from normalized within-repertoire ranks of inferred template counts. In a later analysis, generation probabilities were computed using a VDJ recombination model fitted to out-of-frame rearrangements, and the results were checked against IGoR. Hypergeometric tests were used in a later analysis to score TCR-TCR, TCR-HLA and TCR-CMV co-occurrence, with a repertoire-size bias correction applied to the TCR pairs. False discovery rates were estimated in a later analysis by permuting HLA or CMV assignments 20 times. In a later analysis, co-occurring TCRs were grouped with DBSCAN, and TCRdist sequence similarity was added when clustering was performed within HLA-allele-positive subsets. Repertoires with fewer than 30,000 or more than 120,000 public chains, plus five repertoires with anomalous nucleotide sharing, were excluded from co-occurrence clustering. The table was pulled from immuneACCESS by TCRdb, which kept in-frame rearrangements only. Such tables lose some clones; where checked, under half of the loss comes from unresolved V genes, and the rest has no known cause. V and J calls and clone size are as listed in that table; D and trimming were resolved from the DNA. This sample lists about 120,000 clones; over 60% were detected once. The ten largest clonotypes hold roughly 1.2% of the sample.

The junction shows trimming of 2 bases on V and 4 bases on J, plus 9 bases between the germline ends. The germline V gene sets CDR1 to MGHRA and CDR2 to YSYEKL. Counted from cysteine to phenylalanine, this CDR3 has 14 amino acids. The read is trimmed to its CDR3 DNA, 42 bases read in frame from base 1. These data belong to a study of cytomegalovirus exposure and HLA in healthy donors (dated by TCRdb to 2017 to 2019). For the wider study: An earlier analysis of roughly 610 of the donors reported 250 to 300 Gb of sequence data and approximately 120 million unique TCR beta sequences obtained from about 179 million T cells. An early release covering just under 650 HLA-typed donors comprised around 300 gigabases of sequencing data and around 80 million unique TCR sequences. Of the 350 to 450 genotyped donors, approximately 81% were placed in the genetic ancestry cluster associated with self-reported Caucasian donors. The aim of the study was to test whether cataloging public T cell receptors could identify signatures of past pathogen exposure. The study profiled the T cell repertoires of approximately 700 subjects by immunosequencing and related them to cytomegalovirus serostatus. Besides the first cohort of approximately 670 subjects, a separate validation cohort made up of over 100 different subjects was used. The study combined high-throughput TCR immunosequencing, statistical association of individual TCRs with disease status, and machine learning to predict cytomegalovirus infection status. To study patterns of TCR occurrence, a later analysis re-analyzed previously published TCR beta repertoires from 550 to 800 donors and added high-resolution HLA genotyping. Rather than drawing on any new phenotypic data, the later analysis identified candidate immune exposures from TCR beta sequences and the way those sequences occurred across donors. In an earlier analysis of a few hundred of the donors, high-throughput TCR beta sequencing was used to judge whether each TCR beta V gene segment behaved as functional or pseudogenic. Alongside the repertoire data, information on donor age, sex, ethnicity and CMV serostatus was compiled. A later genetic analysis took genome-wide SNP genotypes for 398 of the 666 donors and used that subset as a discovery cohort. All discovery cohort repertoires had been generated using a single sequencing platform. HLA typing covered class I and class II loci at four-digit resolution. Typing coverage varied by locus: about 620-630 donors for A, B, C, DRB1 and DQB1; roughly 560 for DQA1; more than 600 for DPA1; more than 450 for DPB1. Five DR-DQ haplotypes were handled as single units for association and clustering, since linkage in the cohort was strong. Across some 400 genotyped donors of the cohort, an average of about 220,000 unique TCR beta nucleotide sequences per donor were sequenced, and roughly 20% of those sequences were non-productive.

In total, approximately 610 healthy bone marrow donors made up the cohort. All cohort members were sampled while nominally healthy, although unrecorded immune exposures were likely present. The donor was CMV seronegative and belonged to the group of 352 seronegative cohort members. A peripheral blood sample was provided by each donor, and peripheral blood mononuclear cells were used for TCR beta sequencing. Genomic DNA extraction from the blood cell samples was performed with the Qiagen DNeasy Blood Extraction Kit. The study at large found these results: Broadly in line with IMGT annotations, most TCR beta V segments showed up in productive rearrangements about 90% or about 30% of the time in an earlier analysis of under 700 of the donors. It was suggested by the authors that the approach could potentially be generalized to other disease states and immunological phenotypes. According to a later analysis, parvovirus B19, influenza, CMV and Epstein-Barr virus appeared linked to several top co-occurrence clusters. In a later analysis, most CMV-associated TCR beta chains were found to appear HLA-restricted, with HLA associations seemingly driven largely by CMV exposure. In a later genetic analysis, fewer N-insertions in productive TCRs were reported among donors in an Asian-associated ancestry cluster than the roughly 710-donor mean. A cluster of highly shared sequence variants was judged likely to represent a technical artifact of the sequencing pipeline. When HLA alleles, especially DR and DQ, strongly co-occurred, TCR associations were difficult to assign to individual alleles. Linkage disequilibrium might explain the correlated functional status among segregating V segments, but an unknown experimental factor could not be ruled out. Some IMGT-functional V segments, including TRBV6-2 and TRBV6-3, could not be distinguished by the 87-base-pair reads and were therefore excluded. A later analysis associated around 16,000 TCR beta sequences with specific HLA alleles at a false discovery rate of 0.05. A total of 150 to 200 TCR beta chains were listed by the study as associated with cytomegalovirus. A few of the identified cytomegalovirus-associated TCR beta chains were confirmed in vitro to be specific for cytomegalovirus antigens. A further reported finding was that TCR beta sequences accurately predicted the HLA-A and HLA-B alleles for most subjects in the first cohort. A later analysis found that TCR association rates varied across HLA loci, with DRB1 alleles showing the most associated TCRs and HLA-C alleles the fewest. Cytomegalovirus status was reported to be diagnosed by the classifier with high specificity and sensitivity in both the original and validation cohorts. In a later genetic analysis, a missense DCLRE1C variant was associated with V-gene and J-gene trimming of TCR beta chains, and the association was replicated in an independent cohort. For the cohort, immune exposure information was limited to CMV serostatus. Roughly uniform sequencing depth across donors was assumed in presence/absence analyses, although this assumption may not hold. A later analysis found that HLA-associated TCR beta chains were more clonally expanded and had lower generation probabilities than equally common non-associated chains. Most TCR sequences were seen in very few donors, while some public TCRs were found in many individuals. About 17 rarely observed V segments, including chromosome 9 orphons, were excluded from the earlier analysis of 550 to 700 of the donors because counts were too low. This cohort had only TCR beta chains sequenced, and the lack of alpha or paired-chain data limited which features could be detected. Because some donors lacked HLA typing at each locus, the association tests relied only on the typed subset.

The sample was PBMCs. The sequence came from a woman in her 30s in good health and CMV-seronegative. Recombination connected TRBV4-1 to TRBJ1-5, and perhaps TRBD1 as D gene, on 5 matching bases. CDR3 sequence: CASSQIKGNQPQHF. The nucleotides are TGCGCCAGCAGCCAAATAAAGGGGAATCAGCCCCAGCATTTT.